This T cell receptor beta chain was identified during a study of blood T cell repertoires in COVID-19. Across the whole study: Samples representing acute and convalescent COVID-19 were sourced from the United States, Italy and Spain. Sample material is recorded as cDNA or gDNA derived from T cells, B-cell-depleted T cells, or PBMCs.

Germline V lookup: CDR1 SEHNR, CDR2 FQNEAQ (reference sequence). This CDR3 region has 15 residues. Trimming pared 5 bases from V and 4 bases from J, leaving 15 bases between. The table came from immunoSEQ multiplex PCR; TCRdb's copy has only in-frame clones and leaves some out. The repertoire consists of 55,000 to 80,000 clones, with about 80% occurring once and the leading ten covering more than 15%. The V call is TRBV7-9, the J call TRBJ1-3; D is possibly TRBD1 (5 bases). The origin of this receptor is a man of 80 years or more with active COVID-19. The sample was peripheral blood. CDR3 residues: CASSAHRDSGNTIYF. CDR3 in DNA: TGTGCCAGCAGCGCGCACCGAGACAGCGGAAACACCATATATTTT.